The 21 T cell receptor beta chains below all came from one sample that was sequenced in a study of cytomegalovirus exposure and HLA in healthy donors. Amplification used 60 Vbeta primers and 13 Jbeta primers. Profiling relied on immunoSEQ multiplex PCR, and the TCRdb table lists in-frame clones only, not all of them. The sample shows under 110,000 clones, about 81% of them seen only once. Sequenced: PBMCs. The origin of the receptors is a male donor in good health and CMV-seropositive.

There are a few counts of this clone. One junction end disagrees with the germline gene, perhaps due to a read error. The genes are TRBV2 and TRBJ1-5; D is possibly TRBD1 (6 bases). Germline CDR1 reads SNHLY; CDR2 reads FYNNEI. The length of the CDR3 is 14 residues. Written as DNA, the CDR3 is TGTGCCAGCAGTGAACAAGGGGGTCATCAGCCCCAGAATTTT. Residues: CASSEQGGHQPQNF.

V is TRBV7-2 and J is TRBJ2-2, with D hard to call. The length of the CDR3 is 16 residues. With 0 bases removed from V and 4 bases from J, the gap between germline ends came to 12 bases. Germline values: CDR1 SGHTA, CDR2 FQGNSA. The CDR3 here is CASSLAQHSGTGELFF. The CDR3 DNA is TGTGCCAGCAGCTTAGCGCAACACTCAGGCACCGGGGAGCTGTTTTTT.

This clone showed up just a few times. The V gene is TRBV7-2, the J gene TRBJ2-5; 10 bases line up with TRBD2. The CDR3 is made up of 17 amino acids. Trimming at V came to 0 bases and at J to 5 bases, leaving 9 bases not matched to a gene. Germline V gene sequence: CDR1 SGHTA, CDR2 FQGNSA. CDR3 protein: CASSLAWSSGGRETQYF. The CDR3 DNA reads TGTGCCAGCAGCTTAGCGTGGTCTAGCGGGGGTCGGGAGACCCAGTACTTC. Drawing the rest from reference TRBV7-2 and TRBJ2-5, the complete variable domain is GAGVSQSPSNKVTEKGKDVELRCDPISGHTALYWYRQSLGQGLEFLIYFQGNSAPDKSGLPSDRFSAERTGGSVSTLTIQRTQQEDSAVYLCASSLAWSSGGRETQYFGPGTRLLVL.

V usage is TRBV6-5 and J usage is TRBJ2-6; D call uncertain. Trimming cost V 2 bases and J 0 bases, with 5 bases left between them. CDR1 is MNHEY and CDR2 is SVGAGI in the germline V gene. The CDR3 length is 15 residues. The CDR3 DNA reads TGTGCCAGCAGTTACGCGGACTCTGGGGCCAACGTCCTGACTTTC. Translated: CASSYADSGANVLTF.

DNA of the CDR3: TGTGCCAGCAGCTTAGCAGGTGGTGCTGGAAACACCATATATTTT. Translating gives CASSLAGGAGNTIYF. The chain couples TRBV7-3 to TRBJ1-3; D is uncertain. V gave up 2 bases and J gave up 2 bases, with 10 bases separating them. Looked up from germline, CDR1 is SGHTA and CDR2 is FQGTGA. The CDR3 contains 15 residues. Based on the CDR3 plus reference TRBV7-3 and TRBJ1-3, the full variable domain is GAGVSQTPSNKVTEKGKYVELRCDPISGHTALYWYRQSLGQGPEFLIYFQGTGAADDSGLPNDRFFAVRPEGSVSTLKIQRTERGDSAVYLCASSLAGGAGNTIYFGEGSWLTVV.

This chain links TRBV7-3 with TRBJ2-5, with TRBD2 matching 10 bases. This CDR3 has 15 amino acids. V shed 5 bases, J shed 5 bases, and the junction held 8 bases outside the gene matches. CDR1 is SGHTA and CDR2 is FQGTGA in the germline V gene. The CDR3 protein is CASSPKAGGRETQYF. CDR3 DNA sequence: TGTGCCAGCAGCCCGAAAGCGGGAGGGCGGGAGACCCAGTACTTC.

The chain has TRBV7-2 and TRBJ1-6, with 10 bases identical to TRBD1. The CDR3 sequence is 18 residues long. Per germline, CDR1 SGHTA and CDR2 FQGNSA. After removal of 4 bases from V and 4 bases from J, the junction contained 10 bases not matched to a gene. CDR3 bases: TGTGCCAGCAGCTCTGAAAGGGTGGGACAGGGGTATAATTCACCCCTCCACTTT. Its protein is CASSSERVGQGYNSPLHF.

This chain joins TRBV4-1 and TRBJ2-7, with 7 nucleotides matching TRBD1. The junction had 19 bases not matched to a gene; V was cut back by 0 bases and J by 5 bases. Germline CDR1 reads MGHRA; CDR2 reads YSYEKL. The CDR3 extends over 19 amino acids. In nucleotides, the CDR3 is TGCGCCAGCAGCCAAGATCTGAGACAGGGATTTAAATTTTCGGACGAGCAGTACTTC. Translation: CASSQDLRQGFKFSDEQYF.

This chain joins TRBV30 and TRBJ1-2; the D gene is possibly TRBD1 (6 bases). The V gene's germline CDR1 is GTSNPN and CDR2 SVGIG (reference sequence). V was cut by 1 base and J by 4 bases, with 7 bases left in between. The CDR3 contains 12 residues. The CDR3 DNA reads TGTGCCTGGAGTGGGACAGTCTATGGCTACACCTTC. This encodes CAWSGTVYGYTF.

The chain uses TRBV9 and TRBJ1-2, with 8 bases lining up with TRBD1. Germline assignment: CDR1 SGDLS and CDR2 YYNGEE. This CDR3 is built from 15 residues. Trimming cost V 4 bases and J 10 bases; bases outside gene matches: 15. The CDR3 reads CASSPSSRTGSYYTF. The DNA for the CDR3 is TGTGCCAGCAGCCCCTCATCTCGGACAGGGAGCTACTACACCTTC. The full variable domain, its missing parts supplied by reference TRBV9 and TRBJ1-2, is DSGVTQTPKHLITATGQRVTLRCSPRSGDLSVYWYQQSLDQGLQFLIQYYNGEERAKGNILERFSAQQFPDLHSELNLSSLELGDSALYFCASSPSSRTGSYYTFGSGTRLTVV.

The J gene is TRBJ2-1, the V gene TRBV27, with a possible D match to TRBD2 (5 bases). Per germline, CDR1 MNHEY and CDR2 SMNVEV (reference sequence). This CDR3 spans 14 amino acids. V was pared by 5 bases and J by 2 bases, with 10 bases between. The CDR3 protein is CASSLLAAYNEQFF. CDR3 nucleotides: TGTGCCAGCAGTCTCCTAGCCGCCTACAATGAGCAGTTCTTC.

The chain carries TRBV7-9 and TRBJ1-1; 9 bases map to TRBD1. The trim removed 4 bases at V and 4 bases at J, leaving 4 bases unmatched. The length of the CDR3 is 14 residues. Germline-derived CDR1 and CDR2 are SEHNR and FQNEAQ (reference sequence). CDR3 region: CASSWDRVGTEAFF. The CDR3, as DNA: TGTGCCAGCAGCTGGGACAGGGTTGGCACTGAAGCTTTCTTT.

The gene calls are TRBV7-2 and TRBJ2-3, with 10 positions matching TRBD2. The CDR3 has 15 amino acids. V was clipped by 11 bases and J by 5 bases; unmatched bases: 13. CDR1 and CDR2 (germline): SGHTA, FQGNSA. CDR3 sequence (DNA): TGTGCCGGTCGAAAGCGGGAGGGCCTGGTAGATACGCAGTATTTT. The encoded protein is CAGRKREGLVDTQYF.

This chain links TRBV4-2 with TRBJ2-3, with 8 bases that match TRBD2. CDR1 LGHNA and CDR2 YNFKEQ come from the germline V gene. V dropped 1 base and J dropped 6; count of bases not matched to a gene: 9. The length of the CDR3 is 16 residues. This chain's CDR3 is CASSQVPGGQGDTQYF. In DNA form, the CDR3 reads TGTGCCAGCAGCCAAGTGCCGGGGGGGCAGGGGGATACGCAGTATTTT.

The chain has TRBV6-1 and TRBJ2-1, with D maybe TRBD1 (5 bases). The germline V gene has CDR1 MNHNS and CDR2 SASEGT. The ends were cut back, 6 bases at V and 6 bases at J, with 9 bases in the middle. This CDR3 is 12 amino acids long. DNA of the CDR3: TGTGCCAGCAGCCAGGGTGGCAATGAGCAGTTCTTC. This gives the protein CASSQGGNEQFF.

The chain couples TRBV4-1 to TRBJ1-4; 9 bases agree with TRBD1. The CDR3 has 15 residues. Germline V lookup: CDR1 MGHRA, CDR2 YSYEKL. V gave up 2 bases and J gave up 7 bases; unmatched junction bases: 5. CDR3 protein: CASSQTDRGTEKLFF. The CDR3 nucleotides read TGCGCCAGCAGCCAAACTGACAGGGGGACTGAAAAACTGTTTTTT.

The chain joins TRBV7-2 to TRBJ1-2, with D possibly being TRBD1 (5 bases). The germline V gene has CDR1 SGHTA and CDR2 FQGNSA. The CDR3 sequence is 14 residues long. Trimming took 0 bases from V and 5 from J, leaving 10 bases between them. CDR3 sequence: CASSLAQGGYGYTF. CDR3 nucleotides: TGTGCCAGCAGCTTAGCGCAGGGAGGGTATGGCTACACCTTC.

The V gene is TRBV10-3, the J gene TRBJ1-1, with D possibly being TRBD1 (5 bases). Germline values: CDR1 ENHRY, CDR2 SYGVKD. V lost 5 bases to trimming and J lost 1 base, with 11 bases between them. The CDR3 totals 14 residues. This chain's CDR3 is CAISTMQGNTEAFF. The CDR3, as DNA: TGTGCCATCAGTACTATGCAGGGGAACACTGAAGCTTTCTTT.

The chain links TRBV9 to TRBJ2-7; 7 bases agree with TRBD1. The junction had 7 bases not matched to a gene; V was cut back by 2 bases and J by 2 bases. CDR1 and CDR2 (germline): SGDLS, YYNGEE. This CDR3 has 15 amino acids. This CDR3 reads CASSVGRDRAYEQYF. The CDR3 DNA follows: TGTGCCAGCAGCGTGGGCAGGGACAGAGCCTACGAGCAGTACTTC.

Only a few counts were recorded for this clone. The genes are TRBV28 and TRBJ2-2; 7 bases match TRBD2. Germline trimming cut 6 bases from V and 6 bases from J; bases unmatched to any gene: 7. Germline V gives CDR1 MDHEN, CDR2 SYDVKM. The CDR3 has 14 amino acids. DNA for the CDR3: TGTGCCAGCAGGGTCGGCGGGAGCGCCGGGGAGCTGTTTTTT. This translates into CASRVGGSAGELFF.

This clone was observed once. The CDR3 spells CASSSGTLAGGPNTGELFF. The CDR3 DNA reads as TGCGCCAGCAGCTCCGGAACACTAGCGGGGGGCCCGAACACCGGGGAGCTGTTTTTT. The rearrangement links TRBV5-1 to TRBJ2-2, with 12 positions matching TRBD2. Per germline, CDR1 SGHRS and CDR2 YFSETQ. V lost 3 bases, J lost 0 bases, and 9 bases stayed unmatched. The CDR3 runs 19 residues. The full variable domain, in which reference TRBV5-1 and TRBJ2-2 provide the parts outside the CDR3, is KAGVTQTPRYLIKTRGQQVTLSCSPISGHRSVSWYQQTPGQGLQFLFEYFSETQRNKGNFPGRFSGRQFSNSRSEMNVSTLELGDSALYLCASSSGTLAGGPNTGELFFGEGSRLTVL.